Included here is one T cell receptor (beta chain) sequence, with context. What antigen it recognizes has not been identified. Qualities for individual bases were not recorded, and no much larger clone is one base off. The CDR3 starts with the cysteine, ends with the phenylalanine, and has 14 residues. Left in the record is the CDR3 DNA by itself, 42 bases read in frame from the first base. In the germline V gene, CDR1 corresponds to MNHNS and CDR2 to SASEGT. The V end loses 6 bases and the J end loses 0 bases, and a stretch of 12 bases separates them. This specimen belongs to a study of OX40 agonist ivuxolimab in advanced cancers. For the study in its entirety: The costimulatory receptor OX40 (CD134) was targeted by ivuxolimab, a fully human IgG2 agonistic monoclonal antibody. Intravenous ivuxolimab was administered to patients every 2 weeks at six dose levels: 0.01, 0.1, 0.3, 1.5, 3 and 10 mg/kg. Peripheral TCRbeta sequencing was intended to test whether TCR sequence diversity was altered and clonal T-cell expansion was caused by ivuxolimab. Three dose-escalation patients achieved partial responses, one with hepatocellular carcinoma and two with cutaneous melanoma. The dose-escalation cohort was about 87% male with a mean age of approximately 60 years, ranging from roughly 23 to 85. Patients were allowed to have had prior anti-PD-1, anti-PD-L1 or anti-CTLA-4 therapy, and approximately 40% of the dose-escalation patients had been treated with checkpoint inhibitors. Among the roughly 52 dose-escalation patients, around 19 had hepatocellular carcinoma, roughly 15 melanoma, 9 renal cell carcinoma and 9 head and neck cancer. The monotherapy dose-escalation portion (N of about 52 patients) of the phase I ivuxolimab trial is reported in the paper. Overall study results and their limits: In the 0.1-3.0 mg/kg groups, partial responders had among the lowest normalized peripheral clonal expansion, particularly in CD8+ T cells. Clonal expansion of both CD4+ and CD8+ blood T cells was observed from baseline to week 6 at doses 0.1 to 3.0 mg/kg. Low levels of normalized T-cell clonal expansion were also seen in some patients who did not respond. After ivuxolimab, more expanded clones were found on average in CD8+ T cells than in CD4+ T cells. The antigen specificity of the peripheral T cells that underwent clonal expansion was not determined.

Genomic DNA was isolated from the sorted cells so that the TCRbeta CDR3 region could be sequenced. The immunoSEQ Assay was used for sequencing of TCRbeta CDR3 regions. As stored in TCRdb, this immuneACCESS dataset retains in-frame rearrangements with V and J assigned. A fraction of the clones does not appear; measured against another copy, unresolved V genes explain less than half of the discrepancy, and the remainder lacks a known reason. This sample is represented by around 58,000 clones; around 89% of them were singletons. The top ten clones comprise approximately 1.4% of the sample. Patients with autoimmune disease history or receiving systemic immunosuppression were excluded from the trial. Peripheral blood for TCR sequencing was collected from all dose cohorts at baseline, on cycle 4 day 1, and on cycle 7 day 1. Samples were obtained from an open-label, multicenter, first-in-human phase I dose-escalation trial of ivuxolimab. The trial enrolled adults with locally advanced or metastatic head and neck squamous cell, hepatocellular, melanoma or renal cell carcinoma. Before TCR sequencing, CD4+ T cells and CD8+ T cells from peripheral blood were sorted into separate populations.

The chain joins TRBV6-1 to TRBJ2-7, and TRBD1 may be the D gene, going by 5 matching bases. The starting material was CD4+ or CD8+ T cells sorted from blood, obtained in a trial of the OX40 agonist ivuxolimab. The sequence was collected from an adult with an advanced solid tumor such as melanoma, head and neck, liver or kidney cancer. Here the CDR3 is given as CASRSVGPSYEQYF. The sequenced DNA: TGTGCCAGCAGGTCGGTGGGGCCCTCCTACGAGCAGTACTTC.